These 24 T cell receptor beta chains came from one sample sequenced in a study of OX40 agonist ivuxolimab in advanced cancers. The data were produced by immunoSEQ multiplex PCR, yet TCRdb's version contains in-frame clones alone and is incomplete. Counted here are around 44,000 clones, just under 90% occurring once; the ten biggest clones make up roughly a third. The source material was CD4+ or CD8+ T cells sorted from blood, sampled in a trial of the OX40 agonist ivuxolimab. The receptors stem from an adult with an advanced solid tumor such as melanoma, head and neck, liver or kidney cancer.

This chain connects TRBV14 to TRBJ1-2, with 9 bases aligning to TRBD1. V shed 1 base, J shed 4 bases, and the junction held 4 bases outside the gene matches. The CDR3 runs 15 residues. Germline CDR1 is SGHDN and CDR2 is FVKESK. CDR3 region: CASSQAGDRVYGYTF. CDR3 DNA: TGTGCCAGCAGCCAAGCTGGGGACAGGGTCTATGGCTACACCTTC.

The chain has TRBV4-2 and TRBJ2-7, with 8 nucleotides matching TRBD1. Germline assignment: CDR1 LGHNA and CDR2 YNFKEQ. J gave up 2 bases and V 1 base, and 10 bases lay outside the gene matches. CDR3 length: 17 amino acids. This CDR3 is CASSQGDADRAPYEQYF. The DNA for the CDR3 is TGTGCCAGCAGCCAAGGAGACGCGGACAGGGCTCCCTACGAGCAGTACTTC.

V is TRBV4-1 and J is TRBJ2-1; 11 nucleotides line up with TRBD2. The J segment lost 3 bases and the V segment lost 4 bases, leaving 5 bases of the junction unmatched. Germline loops: CDR1 MGHRA, CDR2 YSYEKL. CDR3 size: 16 residues. The CDR3 DNA sequence: TGCGCCAGCAGCCCCACGACTAGCGGGATCTACAATGAGCAGTTCTTC. Translating gives CASSPTTSGIYNEQFF.

The gene calls are TRBV7-2 and TRBJ2-7, with 9 positions matching TRBD1. Germline CDR1 SGHTA, CDR2 FQGNSA. The CDR3 consists of 15 residues. Trimming took 5 bases from V and 3 from J; bases not matched to a gene: 8. The CDR3 bases are TGTGCCAGCAGCCCGGGGACAGGGCTAAGCTACGAGCAGTACTTC. It translates to CASSPGTGLSYEQYF.

The gene calls are TRBV6-1 and TRBJ2-5; no definite D call. The CDR3 loop spans 14 amino acids. Germline CDR1 and CDR2: MNHNS and SASEGT. Trimming cost V 4 bases and J 1 base, with 10 bases left between them. The CDR3 spells CASSGGRSQETQYF. In nucleotides, the CDR3 is TGTGCCAGCAGTGGTGGTAGATCCCAAGAGACCCAGTACTTC.

V and J are TRBV5-1 and TRBJ1-4; D remains ambiguous. The CDR3 runs 15 residues. With 0 bases removed from V and 4 bases from J, the gap between germline ends came to 10 bases. The germline CDR1 and CDR2 sequences are SGHRS and YFSETQ. In nucleotides, the CDR3 is TGCGCCAGCAGCTTGGCCCGGTTATTTAATGAAAAACTGTTTTTT. It codes for CASSLARLFNEKLFF.

This chain joins TRBV10-3 and TRBJ2-3, with D maybe TRBD1 (5 bases). This CDR3 has 15 amino acids. Trimming removed 0 bases at V and 1 base at J, with 8 bases between. The germline CDR1 and CDR2 sequences are ENHRY and SYGVKD. DNA of the CDR3: TGTGCCATCAGTGAGTCGGGCAGGGGCACAGATACGCAGTATTTT. Amino acids: CAISESGRGTDTQYF.

A single count supports this clone. The chain employs TRBV27 and TRBJ2-7, with 8 bases lining up with TRBD1. This CDR3 has 13 residues. Germline CDR1 is MNHEY and CDR2 is SMNVEV (reference sequence). The junction had 7 bases not matched to a gene; V was cut back by 8 bases and J by 4 bases. CDR3 loop: CASGRDRSYEQYF. The CDR3 nucleotides are TGTGCCAGCGGACGGGACAGGTCTTACGAGCAGTACTTC.

The chain combines TRBV5-1 with TRBJ1-4; tentatively, D is TRBD1 (5 bases). The CDR3 covers 14 residues. Germline V CDR1 and CDR2: SGHRS, YFSETQ. Trimming shortened V by 7 bases and J by 0 bases, and 10 bases separated the two germline ends. This CDR3 is CASRPTATNEKLFF. The CDR3 nucleotides read TGCGCCAGCCGCCCGACAGCAACTAATGAAAAACTGTTTTTT.

The chain employs TRBV29-1 and TRBJ2-6, with D uncertain. The CDR3 runs to 12 residues. Between the trimmed V and J ends, which lost 6 bases and 1 base, there was a span of 4 bases. Per germline, CDR1 SQVTM and CDR2 ANQGSEA. CDR3 residues: CSVVSGANVLTF. The CDR3 nucleotides read TGCAGCGTAGTTTCTGGGGCCAACGTCCTGACTTTC.

This clone was seen just once. This CDR3 is CASRTRNNSPLHF. CDR3 nucleotides: TGTGCCAGCCGGACAAGAAATAATTCACCCCTCCACTTT. J is TRBJ1-6 and V is TRBV19; D may be TRBD1 (5 bases). Germline lookup yields CDR1 LNHDA and CDR2 SQIVND (reference sequence). This CDR3 has 13 amino acids. V lost 9 bases to trimming and J lost 5 bases, with 11 bases between them.

V is TRBV5-1 and J is TRBJ2-7, with TRBD2 matching over 7 bases. Trimming at V came to 4 bases and at J to 2 bases, leaving 9 bases not matched to a gene. The germline CDR1 and CDR2 sequences are SGHRS and YFSETQ. CDR3 length: 15 amino acids. The DNA of the CDR3 is TGCGCCAGCAGCCCGAGGGCTAGCGGTACCTACGAGCAGTACTTC. Protein sequence: CASSPRASGTYEQYF.

The V call is TRBV27, the J call TRBJ2-3; possibly TRBD2 for D (5 bases). This CDR3 is built from 14 residues. V was shortened by 6 bases and J by 0 bases, with 10 bases between the two germline ends. CDR1 and CDR2 from the germline V gene are MNHEY and SMNVEV (reference sequence). The CDR3 loop is CASSVEASTDTQYF. In DNA, the CDR3 is TGTGCCAGCAGCGTGGAGGCTAGCACAGATACGCAGTATTTT.

This sequence joins TRBV28 and TRBJ1-4; the D is unclear. In germline, CDR1 is MDHEN, CDR2 SYDVKM. The V end lost 3 bases, the J end lost 15 bases, and 14 bases lay between the germline ends. The CDR3 sequence is 12 residues long. As DNA, the CDR3 is TGTGCCAGCAGTTTGAAGGCCGGCGCTGTGTTTTTT. Protein sequence: CASSLKAGAVFF.

The chain couples TRBV11-2 to TRBJ2-5; D is unclear. Germline V CDR1 and CDR2: SGHAT, FQNNGV. V lost 5 bases and J lost 1, with 2 bases in between. This CDR3 spans 11 amino acids. The CDR3 sequence: CASSTQETQYF. In nucleotides, the CDR3 is TGTGCCAGCAGCACCCAAGAGACCCAGTACTTC.

The V gene is TRBV19, the J gene TRBJ1-5, with unresolved D. CDR3 length equals 13 residues. Germline V gives CDR1 LNHDA, CDR2 SQIVND (reference sequence). The V end lost 8 bases, the J end lost 5 bases, and 13 bases lay between the germline ends. The CDR3 sequence: CASSWWADQPQHF. In nucleotides, the CDR3 is TGTGCCAGTTCCTGGTGGGCCGATCAGCCCCAGCATTTT.

The V and J genes are TRBV7-9 and TRBJ1-1, with a tentative D call TRBD1 (5 bases). The CDR3 totals 13 residues. Germline V gives CDR1 SEHNR, CDR2 FQNEAQ (reference sequence). V was shortened by 6 bases and J by 3 bases, with 11 bases between the two germline ends. CDR3 DNA: TGTGCCAGCAGGGGTACGGGGGACACTGAAGCTTTCTTT. As protein: CASRGTGDTEAFF.

The chain uses TRBV18 and TRBJ2-5, with D possibly called TRBD1 or TRBD2 (5 bases each). V dropped 2 bases and J dropped 4 bases, with 14 bases sitting between them. The CDR3 loop spans 15 amino acids. Germline CDR1 and CDR2: KGHSH and LQKENI. The CDR3 loop reads CASSPTRGTGETQYF. The DNA for the CDR3 is TGTGCCAGCTCACCAACTAGGGGTACCGGAGAGACCCAGTACTTC.

The chain combines TRBV12-5 with TRBJ2-5; 11 bases agree with TRBD1. The V gene end was trimmed by 5 bases and the J gene end by 5 bases; junction bases not matched to a gene: 4. The CDR3 totals 14 residues. From germline, CDR1 is LGHNT and CDR2 FRNRAP. The CDR3 sequence is CASGVGQGAETQYF. CDR3 nucleotide sequence: TGTGCTAGTGGTGTAGGACAGGGGGCTGAGACCCAGTACTTC.

V and J are TRBV18 and TRBJ1-5; D remains ambiguous. CDR1 KGHSH and CDR2 LQKENI come from the germline V gene. This CDR3 is built from 13 residues. V lost 2 bases and J lost 5, with 7 bases in between. CDR3 loop: CASSPYKDQPQHF. The CDR3 DNA reads TGTGCCAGCTCACCATATAAGGATCAGCCCCAGCATTTT.

The CDR3 spells CASSLTGGPYNEQFF. The CDR3 nucleotides are TGCGCCAGCAGCTTGACGGGGGGGCCCTACAATGAGCAGTTCTTC. The rearrangement uses TRBV5-1 and TRBJ2-1; TRBD2 matches 8 bases. This CDR3 region has 15 residues. The V gene's germline CDR1 is SGHRS and CDR2 YFSETQ. Losses at the gene ends were 1 base for V and 2 bases for J; bases not matched to a gene: 2.

This clone was counted only a few times. The DNA for the CDR3 is TGTGCCAGTCAAGGGCAGGGAGTGGGTGAGCAGTTCTTC. Translating gives CASQGQGVGEQFF. This chain uses TRBV18 with TRBJ2-1; D possibly uses TRBD1 or TRBD2 (5 bases each). V gave up 9 bases and J gave up 9 bases, with 18 bases separating them. Germline CDR1 reads KGHSH; CDR2 reads LQKENI. CDR3 length equals 13 residues. Full variable domain (outside the CDR3, taken from reference TRBV18 and TRBJ2-1): NAGVMQNPRHLVRRRGQEARLRCSPMKGHSHVYWYRQLPEEGLKFMVYLQKENIIDESGMPKERFSAEFPKEGPSILRIQQVVRGDSAAYFCASQGQGVGEQFFGPGTRLTVL.

The chain employs TRBV2 and TRBJ2-3; no definite D call. Germline V gene data show CDR1 as SNHLY and CDR2 as FYNNEI. V was shortened by 1 base and J by 5 bases, with 7 bases between the two germline ends. The CDR3 has 13 residues. CDR3 amino acids: CASSEGKGDTQYF. DNA for the CDR3: TGTGCCAGCAGTGAAGGGAAAGGAGATACGCAGTATTTT. The full variable domain, rest sourced from reference TRBV2 and TRBJ2-3, is EPEVTQTPSHQVTQMGQEVILRCVPISNHLYFYWYRQILGQKVEFLVSFYNNEISEKSEIFDDQFSVERPDGSNFTLKIRSTKLEDSAMYFCASSEGKGDTQYFGPGTRLTVL.

This clone was observed a handful of times. The rearrangement links TRBV5-8 to TRBJ1-6; D gene ambiguous. The CDR3 is made up of 17 amino acids. Germline V lookup: CDR1 SGHTS, CDR2 YDEGEE. V was trimmed by 4 bases and J by 2 bases, leaving 16 bases between them. This chain's CDR3 is CASSQIFTRAYNSPLHF. DNA of the CDR3: TGTGCCAGCAGCCAGATCTTTACCCGGGCCTATAATTCACCCCTCCACTTT.